This note documents a single T cell receptor beta chain sequence. The study drew participants aged about 18 to 90 years from fewer than 30 US areas. Cohort 3 recovery required two negative PCRs, clearance, or symptom resolution. Clones were read by immunoSEQ multiplex PCR, and TCRdb kept only the in-frame ones, dropping some. The data hold roughly 500,000 clones, with roughly 90% observed a single time. The data originate from a study of blood T cell repertoires in COVID-19. CDR1 and CDR2 from the germline V gene are DFQATT and SNEGSKA (reference sequence). The CDR3 has 11 amino acids. The V end lost 6 bases, the J end lost 11 bases, and 14 bases lay between the germline ends.

The V call is TRBV20-1, the J call TRBJ2-1, with D tentatively TRBD1 (6 bases). The sequencing input was PBMCs or T cells enriched from blood (not recorded which). The TCR sequence derives from a woman between 40 and 55 years old who had recovered from COVID-19. The CDR3 sequence is CSARTDVKQFF. The CDR3 DNA reads TGCAGTGCAAGGACAGACGTCAAGCAGTTCTTC.